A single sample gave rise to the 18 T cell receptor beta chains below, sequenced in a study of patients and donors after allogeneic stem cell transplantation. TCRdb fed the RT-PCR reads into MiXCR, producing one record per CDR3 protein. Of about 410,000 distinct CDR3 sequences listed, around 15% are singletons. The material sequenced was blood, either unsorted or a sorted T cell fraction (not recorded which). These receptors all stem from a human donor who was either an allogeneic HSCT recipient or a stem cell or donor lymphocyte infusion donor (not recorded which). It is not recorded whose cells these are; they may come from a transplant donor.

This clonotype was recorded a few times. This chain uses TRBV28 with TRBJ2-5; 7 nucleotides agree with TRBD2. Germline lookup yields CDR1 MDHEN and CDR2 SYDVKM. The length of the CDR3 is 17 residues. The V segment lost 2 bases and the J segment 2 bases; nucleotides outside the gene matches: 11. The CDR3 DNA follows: TGTGCCAGCAGTTTACCAGCGGGACGATCGGGACAAGAGACCCAGTACTTC. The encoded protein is CASSLPAGRSGQETQYF.

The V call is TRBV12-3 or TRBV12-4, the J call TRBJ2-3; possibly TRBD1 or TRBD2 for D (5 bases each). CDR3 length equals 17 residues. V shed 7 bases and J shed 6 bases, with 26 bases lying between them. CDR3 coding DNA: TGTGCCAGCACCTCATACCGGGGCGCTCGCGTTAAGGATACGCAGTATTTT. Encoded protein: CASTSYRGARVKDTQYF.

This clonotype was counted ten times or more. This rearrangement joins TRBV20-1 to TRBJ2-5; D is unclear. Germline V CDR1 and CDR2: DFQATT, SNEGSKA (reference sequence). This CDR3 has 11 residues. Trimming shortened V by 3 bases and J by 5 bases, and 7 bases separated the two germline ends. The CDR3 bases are TGCAGTGCTAGTTCATCGGAGACCCAGTACTTC. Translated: CSASSSETQYF.

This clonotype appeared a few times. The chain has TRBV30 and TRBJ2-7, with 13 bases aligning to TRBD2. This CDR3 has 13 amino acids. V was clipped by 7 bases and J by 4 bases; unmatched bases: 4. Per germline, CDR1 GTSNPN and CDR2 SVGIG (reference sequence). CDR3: CASRTSGSYEQYF. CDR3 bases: TGTGCCTCCAGGACTAGCGGGAGTTACGAGCAGTACTTC. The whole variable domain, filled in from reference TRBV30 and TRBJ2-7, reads SQTIHQWPATLVQPVGSPLSLECTVEGTSNPNLYWYRQAAGRGLQLLFYSVGIGQISSEVPQNLSASRPQDRQFILSSKKLLLSDSGFYLCASRTSGSYEQYFGPGTRLTVT.

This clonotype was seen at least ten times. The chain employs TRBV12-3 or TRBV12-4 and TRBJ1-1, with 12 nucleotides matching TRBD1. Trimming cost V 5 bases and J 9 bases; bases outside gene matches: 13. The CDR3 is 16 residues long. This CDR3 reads CASSPGGTGGEGKAFF. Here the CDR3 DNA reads TGTGCCAGCAGTCCCGGGGGGACAGGGGGCGAGGGAAAAGCTTTCTTT.

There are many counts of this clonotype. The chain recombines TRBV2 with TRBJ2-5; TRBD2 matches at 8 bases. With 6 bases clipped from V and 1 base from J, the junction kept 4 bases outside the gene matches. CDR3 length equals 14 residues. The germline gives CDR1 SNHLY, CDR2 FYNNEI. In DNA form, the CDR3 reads TGTGCCAGCAGCCGACGGGGGGGCCAAGAGACCCAGTACTTC. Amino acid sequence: CASSRRGGQETQYF.

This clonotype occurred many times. The CDR3 DNA reads as TGTGCCAGCAGTTTAAGACTAGCCATCAATGAGCAGTTCTTC. This gives the protein CASSLRLAINEQFF. The chain couples TRBV12-3 or TRBV12-4 to TRBJ2-1; 7 positions match TRBD2. The V segment lost 2 bases and the J segment 6 bases; nucleotides outside the gene matches: 4. The CDR3 runs 14 residues.

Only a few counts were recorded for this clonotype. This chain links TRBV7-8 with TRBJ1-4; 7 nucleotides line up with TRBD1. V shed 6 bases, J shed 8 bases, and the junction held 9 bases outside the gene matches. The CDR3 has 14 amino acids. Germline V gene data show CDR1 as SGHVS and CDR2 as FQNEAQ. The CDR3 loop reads CASSPHRGGEKLFF. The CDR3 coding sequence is TGTGCCAGCAGTCCCCACAGGGGAGGCGAAAAACTGTTTTTT.

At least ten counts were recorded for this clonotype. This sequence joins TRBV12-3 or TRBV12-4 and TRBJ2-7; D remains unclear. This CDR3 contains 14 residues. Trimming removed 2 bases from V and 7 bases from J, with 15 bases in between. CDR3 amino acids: CASSLIDRPWEQYF. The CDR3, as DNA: TGTGCCAGCAGTTTAATCGACCGACCCTGGGAGCAGTACTTC.

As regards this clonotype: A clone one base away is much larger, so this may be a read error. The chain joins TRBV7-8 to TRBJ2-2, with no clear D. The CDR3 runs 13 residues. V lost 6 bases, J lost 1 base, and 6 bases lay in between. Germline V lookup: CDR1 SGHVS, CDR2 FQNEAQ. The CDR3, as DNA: TGTGCCAGCAGGTGGCGGAACACCGGGGAGCTGTTTTTT. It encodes CASRWRNTGELFF.

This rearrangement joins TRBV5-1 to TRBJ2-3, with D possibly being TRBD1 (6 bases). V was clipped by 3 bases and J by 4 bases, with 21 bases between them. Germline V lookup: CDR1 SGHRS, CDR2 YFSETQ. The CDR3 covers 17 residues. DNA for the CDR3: TGCGCCAGCAGCTCAAGAACCGGGACAATTAGTGCAGATACGCAGTATTTT. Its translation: CASSSRTGTISADTQYF. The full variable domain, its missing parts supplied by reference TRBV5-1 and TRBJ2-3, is KAGVTQTPRYLIKTRGQQVTLSCSPISGHRSVSWYQQTPGQGLQFLFEYFSETQRNKGNFPGRFSGRQFSNSRSEMNVSTLELGDSALYLCASSSRTGTISADTQYFGPGTRLTVL.

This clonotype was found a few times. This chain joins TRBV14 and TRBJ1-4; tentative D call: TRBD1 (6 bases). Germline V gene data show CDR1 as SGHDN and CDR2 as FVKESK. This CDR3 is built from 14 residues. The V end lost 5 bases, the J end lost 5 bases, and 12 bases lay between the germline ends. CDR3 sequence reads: CASSSQGMNEKLFF. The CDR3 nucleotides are TGTGCCAGCAGCAGTCAGGGGATGAATGAAAAACTGTTTTTT.

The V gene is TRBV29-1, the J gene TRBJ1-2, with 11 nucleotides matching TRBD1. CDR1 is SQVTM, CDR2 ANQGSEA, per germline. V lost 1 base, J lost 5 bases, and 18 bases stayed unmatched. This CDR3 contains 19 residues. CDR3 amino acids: CSVEGLRTGGALVGYGYTF. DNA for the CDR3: TGCAGCGTTGAAGGTCTGCGGACAGGGGGCGCGTTGGTTGGGTATGGCTACACCTTC. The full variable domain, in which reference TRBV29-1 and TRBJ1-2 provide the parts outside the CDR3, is SAVISQKPSRDICQRGTSLTIQCQVDSQVTMMFWYRQQPGQSLTLIATANQGSEATYESGFVIDKFPISRPNLTFSTLTVSNMSPEDSSIYLCSVEGLRTGGALVGYGYTFGSGTRLTVV.

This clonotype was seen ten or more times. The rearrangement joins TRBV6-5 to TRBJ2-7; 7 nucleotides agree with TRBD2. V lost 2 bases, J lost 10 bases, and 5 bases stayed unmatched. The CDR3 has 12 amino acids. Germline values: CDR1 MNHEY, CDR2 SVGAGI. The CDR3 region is CASSYPGLPQYF. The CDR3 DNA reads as TGTGCCAGCAGTTACCCGGGACTACCTCAGTACTTC.

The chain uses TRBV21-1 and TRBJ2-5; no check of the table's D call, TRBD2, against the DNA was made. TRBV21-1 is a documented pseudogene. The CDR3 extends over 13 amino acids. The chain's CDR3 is CASIWTGQETQYF. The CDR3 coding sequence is TGTGCCAGCATCTGGACTGGCCAAGAGACCCAGTACTTC.

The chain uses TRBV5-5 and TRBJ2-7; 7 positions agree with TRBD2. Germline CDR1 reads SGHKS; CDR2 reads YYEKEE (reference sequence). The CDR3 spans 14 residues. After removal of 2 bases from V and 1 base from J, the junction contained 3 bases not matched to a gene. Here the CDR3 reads CASSFVGGSYEQYF. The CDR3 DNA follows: TGTGCCAGCAGCTTTGTGGGGGGGTCCTACGAGCAGTACTTC.

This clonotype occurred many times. CDR3 in amino acids: CASSPGRTGELFF. As DNA, the CDR3 is TGTGCCAGCAGCCCAGGAAGGACCGGGGAGCTGTTTTTT. The genes are TRBV7-9 and TRBJ2-2; no reliable D call. Looked up from germline, CDR1 is SEHNR and CDR2 is FQNEAQ (reference sequence). The CDR3 has 13 residues. V lost 5 bases, J lost 5 bases, and 9 bases lay in between.

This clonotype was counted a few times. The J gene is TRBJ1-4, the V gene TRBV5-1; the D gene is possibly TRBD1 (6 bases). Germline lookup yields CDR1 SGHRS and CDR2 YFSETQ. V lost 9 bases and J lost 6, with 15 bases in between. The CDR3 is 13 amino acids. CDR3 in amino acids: CATRRGEDEKLFF. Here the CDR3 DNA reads TGCGCCACCCGGAGGGGGGAGGATGAAAAACTGTTTTTT. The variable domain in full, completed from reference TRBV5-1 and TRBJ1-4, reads KAGVTQTPRYLIKTRGQQVTLSCSPISGHRSVSWYQQTPGQGLQFLFEYFSETQRNKGNFPGRFSGRQFSNSRSEMNVSTLELGDSALYLCATRRGEDEKLFFGSGTQLSVL.